This entry lists 16 T cell receptor beta chains sequenced from one sample in a study of T cells after yellow fever vaccination. One entry per CDR3 protein results from TCRdb running MiXCR on the 5' RACE reads. The sample contains around 550,000 distinct CDR3 sequences, 15% to 20% of which appear only once. The input for sequencing was PBMCs, taken 15 days after the yellow fever booster vaccination. All receptors derive from a man aged 25-45 years who received the YFV17D yellow fever vaccine.

In its sample, this clonotype was seen a few times. This chain uses TRBV7-2 with TRBJ2-3, with no clear D. CDR1 and CDR2 (germline): SGHTA, FQGNSA. V shed 6 bases and J shed 10 bases, with 23 bases lying between them. This CDR3 has 15 amino acids. CDR3 sequence reads: CASRIKGLTESAQYF. In DNA, the CDR3 is TGTGCCAGCAGAATAAAGGGCCTGACGGAGAGCGCGCAGTATTTT.

This clonotype was observed a few times. The chain uses TRBV11-1 and TRBJ2-7, with TRBD2 matching 10 bases. The CDR3 length is 18 residues. Per germline, CDR1 SGHAT and CDR2 FQDESV (reference sequence). J lost 5 bases, V lost 1 base, and 14 bases had no gene match. CDR3 nucleotides: TGTGCCAGCAGCTTAGTAGGGAGGAGTAGCGGGAGGTACCACGAGCAGTACTTC. Translating gives CASSLVGRSSGRYHEQYF.

This clonotype showed up just a few times. V and J are TRBV20-1 and TRBJ2-7, with 8 bases identical to TRBD2. The CDR3 has 13 amino acids. Germline values: CDR1 DFQATT, CDR2 SNEGSKA (reference sequence). Trimming took 3 bases from V and 2 from J; bases not matched to a gene: 3. CDR3 in amino acids: CSASDSGTYEQYF. DNA of the CDR3: TGCAGTGCTAGTGATAGCGGGACCTACGAGCAGTACTTC.

V and J are TRBV10-2 and TRBJ1-4; weak D call: TRBD1 (5 bases). Trimming left V 0 bases short and J 5 bases short, with 7 bases between. This CDR3 contains 14 residues. Germline V lookup: CDR1 WSHSY, CDR2 SAAADI. The CDR3 coding sequence is TGCGCCAGCAGTGAGTCTGGACAAAATGAAAAACTGTTTTTT. This codes for CASSESGQNEKLFF.

The chain combines TRBV5-1 with TRBJ2-5; 7 bases agree with TRBD2. CDR3 length equals 14 residues. V lost 2 bases, J lost 4 bases, and 5 bases stayed unmatched. Germline lookup yields CDR1 SGHRS and CDR2 YFSETQ. The CDR3 protein is CASSLFPGGETQYF. Here the CDR3 DNA reads TGCGCCAGCAGCTTATTTCCGGGAGGAGAGACCCAGTACTTC.

This clonotype was detected a few times. The junction and the germline gene differ at one end; a read error may be behind it. V usage is TRBV5-1 and J usage is TRBJ2-1, with 10 nucleotides matching TRBD1. The CDR3 consists of 15 residues. Germline V gene lookup returns CDR1 SGHRS and CDR2 YFSETQ. CDR3 in amino acids: CASSAGTGAYNEQFF. Here the CDR3 DNA reads TGTGCCAGCAGCGCCGGGACAGGGGCCTACAATGAGCAGTTCTTC.

This clonotype was picked up a small number of times. The V gene is TRBV7-2, the J gene TRBJ2-7; D gene uncertain. CDR1 SGHTA and CDR2 FQGNSA come from the germline V gene. V lost 3 bases, J lost 5 bases, and 11 bases lay in between. The CDR3 spans 13 residues. In nucleotides, the CDR3 is TGTGCCAGCAGCTTCGCTTGGTCCAACGAGCAGTACTTC. Protein: CASSFAWSNEQYF.

This clonotype occurred a few times. The chain uses TRBV30 and TRBJ2-1; D is possibly TRBD2 (7 bases). The CDR3 runs 13 residues. V shed 0 bases and J shed 10 bases, with 13 bases lying between them. CDR1 and CDR2 (germline): GTSNPN, SVGIG (reference sequence). The CDR3 DNA is TGTGCCTGGAGTGTCGGGGGGCAAGGGGAGCAGTTCTTC. Protein product: CAWSVGGQGEQFF.

This clonotype was seen more than once but under ten times. V is TRBV10-3 and J is TRBJ2-1; 7 nucleotides align to TRBD2. V gave up 1 base and J gave up 3 bases; unmatched junction bases: 6. CDR1 ENHRY and CDR2 SYGVKD come from the germline V gene. The CDR3 consists of 16 residues. The CDR3 protein is CAISEFQSGNYNEQFF. The CDR3 DNA sequence: TGTGCCATCAGTGAGTTCCAAAGCGGGAACTACAATGAGCAGTTCTTC.

This clonotype occurred a few times. The J gene is TRBJ2-3, the V gene TRBV6-1; D not resolved. CDR1 MNHNS and CDR2 SASEGT come from the germline V gene. CDR3 size: 14 residues. Between the trimmed V and J ends, which lost 8 bases and 2 bases, there was a span of 14 bases. CDR3 residues: CASAFAKDTDTQYF. As DNA, the CDR3 is TGTGCCAGCGCCTTCGCGAAGGACACAGATACGCAGTATTTT.

This clonotype was detected a few times. The rearrangement joins TRBV11-1 to TRBJ2-7, with D unresolved. The CDR3 loop spans 13 amino acids. V dropped 2 bases and J dropped 3 bases, with 8 bases sitting between them. Per germline, CDR1 SGHAT and CDR2 FQDESV (reference sequence). The chain's CDR3 is CASSLNSNYEQYF. DNA for the CDR3: TGTGCCAGCAGCTTAAACAGCAACTACGAGCAGTACTTC.

This chain links TRBV12-3 or TRBV12-4 with TRBJ2-1; no reliable D call. V lost 3 bases and J lost 6, with 15 bases in between. The CDR3 totals 15 residues. The CDR3 region has the DNA TGTGCCAGCAGTTTCTTGTCGGCGAGCGCCAATGAGCAGTTCTTC. Its translation is CASSFLSASANEQFF.

This clonotype was detected a few times. The chain employs TRBV5-6 and TRBJ1-2, with D uncertain. Per the germline V gene, CDR1 is SGHDT and CDR2 is YYEEEE. The CDR3 runs to 13 residues. V was cut by 4 bases and J by 4 bases, with 11 bases left in between. This chain's CDR3 is CASSLRTVYGYTF. CDR3 bases: TGTGCCAGCAGCCTTAGGACGGTCTATGGCTACACCTTC.

The V call is TRBV29-1, the J call TRBJ2-1; TRBD2 agrees at 10 bases. After removal of 4 bases from V and 0 bases from J, the junction contained 9 bases not matched to a gene. The CDR3 loop spans 17 amino acids. Per germline, CDR1 SQVTM and CDR2 ANQGSEA. For the CDR3, the DNA is TGCAGCGTTGGCCAACTAGCGGGGAAATCCTCCTACAATGAGCAGTTCTTC. Protein sequence: CSVGQLAGKSSYNEQFF.

This clonotype was seen only a few times. The V and J genes are TRBV10-3 and TRBJ1-1, with 7 bases identical to TRBD1. Trimming cost V 7 bases and J 11 bases; bases outside gene matches: 7. Germline CDR1 and CDR2: ENHRY and SYGVKD. This CDR3 region has 11 residues. CDR3 in amino acids: CAIMETGTAFF. The CDR3 nucleotides read TGTGCCATCATGGAGACAGGGACCGCTTTCTTT.

The genes are TRBV5-1 and TRBJ2-1; D uncertain. The CDR3 sequence is 13 residues long. Trimming removed 0 bases at V and 7 bases at J, with 8 bases between. Germline V gives CDR1 SGHRS, CDR2 YFSETQ. The CDR3 DNA follows: TGCGCCAGCAGCTTGGCCAATGGAAATGAGCAGTTCTTC. Translating it yields CASSLANGNEQFF.